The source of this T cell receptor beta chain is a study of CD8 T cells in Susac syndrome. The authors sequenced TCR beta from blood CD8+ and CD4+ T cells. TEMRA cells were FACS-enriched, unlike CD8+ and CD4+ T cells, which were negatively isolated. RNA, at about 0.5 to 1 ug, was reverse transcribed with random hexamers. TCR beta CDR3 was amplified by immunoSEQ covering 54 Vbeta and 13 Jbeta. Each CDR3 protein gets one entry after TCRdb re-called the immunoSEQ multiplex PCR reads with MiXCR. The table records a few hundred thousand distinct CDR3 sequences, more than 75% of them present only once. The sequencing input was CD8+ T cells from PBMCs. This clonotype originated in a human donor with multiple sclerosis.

CDR3 nucleotide sequence: TGTGCCAGCATTGAGGGCGGGTCAGATGGCTACACCTTC. Amino acids: CASIEGGSDGYTF. This rearrangement joins TRBV2 to TRBJ1-2; no definite D call. CDR3 length equals 13 residues. V lost 7 bases, J lost 6 bases, and 15 bases lay in between. Germline CDR1 SNHLY, CDR2 FYNNEI.